This section outlines one T cell receptor (beta chain) sequence together with its context. Its antigen remains unidentified. The data were taken from a study of untreated major depressive disorder. Study observations and caveats: CD4+ T cells from depressed patients used TRBV05-01 (Vbeta 5.1) more often than controls.

This CDR3 spans 13 amino acids. CDR1 and CDR2 from the germline V gene are SGHTA and FQGTGA. Trimming removed 2 bases at V and 4 bases at J, with 8 bases between. Profiled with immunoSEQ multiplex PCR; TCRdb holds only in-frame clones, not every one. The table lists fewer than 30,000 clones, over 80% of them singletons. Sequenced input: CD4+ T cells from PBMCs. This receptor was taken from a woman aged 25 to 45 with major depressive disorder. J is TRBJ2-5 and V is TRBV7-3; unclear D gene. CDR3 DNA: TGTGCCAGCAGCTTACGTCCGGGAGAGACCCAGTACTTC. It codes for CASSLRPGETQYF.